This T cell receptor (beta chain) was profiled in a study of T cell changes during pregnancy in multiple sclerosis. Per germline, CDR1 MNHEY and CDR2 SMNVEV (reference sequence). With 4 bases clipped from V and 10 bases from J, the junction kept 7 bases outside the gene matches. CDR3 size: 13 residues. The repertoire was sequenced with immunoSEQ multiplex PCR; TCRdb's copy has only in-frame clones and lacks some. The repertoire holds tens of thousands of clones, with 80% to 95% as singletons. The sequenced sample was peripheral blood, obtained before pregnancy. The receptor was derived from a female donor with multiple sclerosis, enrolled in a pregnancy study. The chain employs TRBV27 and TRBJ2-7; TRBD1 matches 10 bases. For the CDR3, the DNA is TGTGCCAGCAGTTCGGGACAGGGGCGAGAACAGTACTTC. This translates into CASSSGQGREQYF.